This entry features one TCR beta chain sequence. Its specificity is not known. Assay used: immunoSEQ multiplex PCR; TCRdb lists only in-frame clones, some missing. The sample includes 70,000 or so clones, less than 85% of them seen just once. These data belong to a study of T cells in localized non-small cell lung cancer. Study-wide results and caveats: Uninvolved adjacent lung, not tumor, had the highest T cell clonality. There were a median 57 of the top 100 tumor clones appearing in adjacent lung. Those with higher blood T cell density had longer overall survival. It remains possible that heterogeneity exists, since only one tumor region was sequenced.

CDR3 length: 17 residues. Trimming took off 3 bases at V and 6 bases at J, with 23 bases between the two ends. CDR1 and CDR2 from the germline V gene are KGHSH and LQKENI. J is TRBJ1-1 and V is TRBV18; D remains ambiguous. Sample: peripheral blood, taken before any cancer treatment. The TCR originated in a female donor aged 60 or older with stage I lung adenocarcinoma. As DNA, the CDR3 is TGTGCCAGCTCACCGTATTCCCACACCACAGTGGGCGCTGAAGCTTTCTTT. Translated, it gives CASSPYSHTTVGAEAFF.